Presented here are 3 T cell receptor beta chains from one specimen sequenced in a study of CD8 T cells in ankylosing spondylitis. MiXCR, run by TCRdb on the 5' RACE reads, gives a single entry per CDR3 protein. The table shows about 170,000 distinct CDR3 sequences, with 18% occurring only once. Sequenced: blood, either unsorted or a sorted T cell fraction (not recorded which). All receptors come from a male donor with ankylosing spondylitis or in good health (not recorded which).

In this sample, this clonotype turned up a few times. The chain recombines TRBV5-6 with TRBJ2-5; D might be TRBD1 or TRBD2, each matching 6 bases. V shed 3 bases and J shed 2 bases, with 11 bases lying between them. Germline V gene sequence: CDR1 SGHDT, CDR2 YYEEEE. CDR3 size: 14 residues. CDR3 loop: CASSWGAEQETQYF. DNA for the CDR3: TGTGCCAGCAGCTGGGGGGCAGAGCAAGAGACCCAGTACTTC. Based on the CDR3 plus reference TRBV5-6 and TRBJ2-5, the full variable domain is DAGVTQSPTHLIKTRGQQVTLRCSPKSGHDTVSWYQQALGQGPQFIFQYYEEEERQRGNFPDRFSGHQFPNYSSELNVNALLLGDSALYLCASSWGAEQETQYFGPGTRLLVL.

This clonotype appeared a few times. The gene calls are TRBV5-1 and TRBJ2-2, with TRBD1 matching over 7 bases. The V and J ends lost 3 bases and 5 bases, in that order; junction bases with no gene match: 7. The CDR3 has 15 residues. Germline lookup yields CDR1 SGHRS and CDR2 YFSETQ. The CDR3 nucleotides are TGCGCCAGCAGCTACAGGACAGGTTCGACCGGGGAGCTGTTTTTT. This translates into CASSYRTGSTGELFF.

This clonotype was recorded a few times. This chain connects TRBV6-1 to TRBJ2-1; weak D call: TRBD2 (5 bases). V was clipped by 8 bases and J by 6 bases, with 23 bases between them. Germline CDR1 reads MNHNS; CDR2 reads SASEGT. The CDR3 runs 16 residues. The CDR3 region has the DNA TGTGCCAGCTCTAAAAGGCGAGGGCAAAGAAGCAATGAGCAGTTCTTC. It yields the protein CASSKRRGQRSNEQFF.